This is a list of T cell receptor beta chains from one sample in a study of Ad26.COV2.S vaccination and SARS-CoV-2 variants. Profiling relied on immunoSEQ multiplex PCR, and the TCRdb table lists in-frame clones only, not all of them. The sample yields roughly 460,000 clones, around 89% seen once. The material sequenced was peripheral blood, taken in a trial of Ad26.COV2.S vaccine versus placebo. These receptors originate from a person between 18 and 59 years old who received the Ad26.COV2.S COVID-19 vaccine or a placebo. CDR3s include the opening cysteine and the closing phenylalanine or tryptophan. A D gene is named only where the DNA matches it firmly. Expanded clones get a size class; other rows say once, few or many, or leave the size out.

clone size	D gene	V gene	J gene	CDR3 DNA	CDR3 protein
NA	NA	TRBV4-1	TRBJ2-7	TGCGCCAGCAGCTCCCTCCCCGAGGCCTACTACGAGCAGTACTTC	CASSSLPEAYYEQYF
NA	TRBD2	TRBV5-8	TRBJ2-5	TGTGCCAGCAGCTTCTTGGGGGAGGGGACCCAGTACTTC	CASSFLGEGTQYF
NA	NA	TRBV4-1	TRBJ1-6	TGCGCCAGCAGCCAGGGGGTGGGGGCCGTTAATTCACCCCTCCACTTT	CASSQGVGAVNSPLHF
NA	NA	TRBV28	TRBJ1-4	TGTGCCAGCAGTTTCGGTGAAAAACTGTTTTTT	CASSFGEKLFF
NA	NA	TRBV6-6	TRBJ2-5	TGTGCCAGCAGGACGCAGGGAGCGCCGGGCGAGACCCAGTACTTC	CASRTQGAPGETQYF
NA	NA	TRBV6-6	TRBJ1-2	TGTGCCAGCAGTTACGAGGGAGTTCTTGGCTACACCTTC	CASSYEGVLGYTF
NA	NA	TRBV19	TRBJ1-2	TGTGCCAGTATCCCGGGGAATAACTATGGCTACACCTTC	CASIPGNNYGYTF
once	TRBD2	TRBV7-2	TRBJ2-3	TGTGCCAGCAGCTTCCGGACTAGCGGGACAGATACGCAGTATTTT	CASSFRTSGTDTQYF
NA	TRBD1	TRBV6-5	TRBJ2-4	TGTGCCAGCAGGCAACAGGGGGCCAAAAACATTCAGTACTTC	CASRQQGAKNIQYF
NA	TRBD1	TRBV6-2/TRBV6-3	TRBJ1-1	TGTGCCAGCAGTTACTCGCCAGGGGGGAACACTGAAGCTTTCTTT	CASSYSPGGNTEAFF
NA	TRBD1	TRBV14	TRBJ1-3	TGTGCCAGCAGGGCCGGGACAGGGGGCGGCAAAGCTGGAAACACCATATATTTT	CASRAGTGGGKAGNTIYF
NA	NA	TRBV4-1	TRBJ2-7	TGCGCCAGCAGCCAAGAAAAATTCTCAGGGAGGTACGAGCAGTACTTC	CASSQEKFSGRYEQYF